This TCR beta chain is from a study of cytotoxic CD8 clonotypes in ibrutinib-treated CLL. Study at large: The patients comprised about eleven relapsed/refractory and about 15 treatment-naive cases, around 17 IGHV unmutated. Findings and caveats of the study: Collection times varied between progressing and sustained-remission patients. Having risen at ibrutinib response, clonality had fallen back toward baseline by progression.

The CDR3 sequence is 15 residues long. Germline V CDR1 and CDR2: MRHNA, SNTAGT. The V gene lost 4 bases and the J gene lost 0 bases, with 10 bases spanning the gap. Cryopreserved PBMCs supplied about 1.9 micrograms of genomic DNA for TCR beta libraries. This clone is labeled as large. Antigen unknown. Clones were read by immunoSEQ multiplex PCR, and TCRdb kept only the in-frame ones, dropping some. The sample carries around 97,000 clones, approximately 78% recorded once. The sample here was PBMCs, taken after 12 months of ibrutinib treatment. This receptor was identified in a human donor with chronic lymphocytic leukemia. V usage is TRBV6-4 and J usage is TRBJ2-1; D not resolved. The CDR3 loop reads CASSAMASSYNEQFF. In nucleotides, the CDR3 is TGTGCCAGCAGTGCAATGGCGAGCTCCTACAATGAGCAGTTCTTC.